Below are 27 T cell receptor beta chains sequenced from a single sample in a study of shared clonotypes between healthy human individuals (TCRdb year 2020). The method was the immunoSEQ multiplex PCR assay. What TCRdb holds here is the immuneACCESS table cut down to in-frame rearrangements. Part of the clones is not present; checked against another copy, under half of the missing clones reflect an unresolved V gene, and the others are unexplained. The sample table lists 800,000 to 1,200,000 clones, approximately 80% of them with a count of one. 0.5% to 0.6% of the sample is held by the ten biggest clonotypes. Sequenced: memory CD4+ T cells from PBMCs. What the cell subset or site label conveys for this sample: CD45RA-negative fraction. These receptor sequences come from a man between 18 and 35 years old in good health. Some clones in this sample may be carry-over from other donors' samples.

The J gene is TRBJ2-3, the V gene TRBV5-4, with TRBD2 matching over 10 bases. The length of the CDR3 is 16 residues. V shed 4 bases, J shed 5 bases, and the junction held 10 bases outside the gene matches. The germline V gene encodes CDR1 SGHNT and CDR2 YYREEE (reference sequence). This CDR3 is CASSPGLAGVIDTQYF. Here the CDR3 DNA reads TGTGCCAGCAGCCCCGGTCTAGCGGGAGTCATAGATACGCAGTATTTT.

The rearrangement joins TRBV9 to TRBJ2-1, with a possible D match to TRBD2 (6 bases). There are 16 residues in the CDR3. V lost 0 bases, J lost 0 bases, and 10 bases lay in between. Germline V gives CDR1 SGDLS, CDR2 YYNGEE. The CDR3 DNA reads TGTGCCAGCAGCGTAGGCAAGCGGGCCTCCTACAATGAGCAGTTCTTC. This gives the protein CASSVGKRASYNEQFF.

This sequence joins TRBV5-1 and TRBJ2-5; TRBD1 matches 11 bases. V dropped 3 bases and J dropped 1; count of bases not matched to a gene: 5. This CDR3 region has 16 residues. Germline loops: CDR1 SGHRS, CDR2 YFSETQ. CDR3 residues: CASSSGTGGFQETQYF. The CDR3 bases are TGCGCCAGCAGCTCGGGGACAGGGGGGTTCCAAGAGACCCAGTACTTC.

This clone has only one observation. The chain carries TRBV7-9 and TRBJ1-1; 7 positions match TRBD1. CDR1 is SEHNR, CDR2 FQNEAQ, per germline (reference sequence). This CDR3 is 17 amino acids long. Trimming cost V 1 base and J 1 base; bases outside gene matches: 9. DNA of the CDR3: TGTGCCAGCAGCTTAGGGAGGATGGGACAGTCGAACACTGAAGCTTTCTTT. Amino acid sequence: CASSLGRMGQSNTEAFF.

The chain has TRBV19 and TRBJ1-5; D is undetermined. The V end was cut by 7 bases, the J end by 9 bases, with 19 bases between. Germline values: CDR1 LNHDA, CDR2 SQIVND (reference sequence). CDR3 length: 14 residues. DNA of the CDR3: TGTGCCAGTACCCCACATGAGCGGTTAAGGCCCCAGCATTTT. Residues: CASTPHERLRPQHF.

This clone has a single count. The chain combines TRBV5-6 with TRBJ1-1; D might be TRBD1 (5 bases). The germline V gene has CDR1 SGHDT and CDR2 YYEEEE. The V end lost 4 bases, the J end lost 4 bases, and 17 bases lay between the germline ends. The length of the CDR3 is 15 residues. The chain's CDR3 is CASSDRSTGLTEAFF. CDR3 nucleotides: TGTGCCAGCAGCGATAGGAGTACAGGCCTCACTGAAGCTTTCTTT. The full variable domain, completed using reference TRBV5-6 and TRBJ1-1, is DAGVTQSPTHLIKTRGQQVTLRCSPKSGHDTVSWYQQALGQGPQFIFQYYEEEERQRGNFPDRFSGHQFPNYSSELNVNALLLGDSALYLCASSDRSTGLTEAFFGQGTRLTVV.

With regard to this clone: This sample includes further DNA sequences coding for the same CDR3. The CDR3 coding sequence is TGCGCCAGCAGCTTGTTGGGTTACGAGCAGTACTTC. It encodes CASSLLGYEQYF. This sequence joins TRBV5-1 and TRBJ2-7; the D is unclear. The germline V gene encodes CDR1 SGHRS and CDR2 YFSETQ. V lost 1 base to trimming and J lost 4 bases, with 6 bases between them. The CDR3 sequence is 12 residues long.

This rearrangement joins TRBV2 to TRBJ2-4, with 7 bases lining up with TRBD1. CDR3 length equals 15 residues. The germline V gene has CDR1 SNHLY and CDR2 FYNNEI. J gave up 0 bases and V 6 bases, and 5 bases lay outside the gene matches. The CDR3 DNA reads as TGTGCCAGCAGAACAGACAGGGTAGCCAAAAACATTCAGTACTTC. As protein: CASRTDRVAKNIQYF.

The chain is built from TRBV7-9 and TRBJ1-3; the D gene is possibly TRBD1 (6 bases). The V and J ends lost 4 bases and 4 bases respectively, with 11 bases between them. Germline lookup yields CDR1 SEHNR and CDR2 FQNEAQ (reference sequence). The length of the CDR3 is 14 residues. For the CDR3, the DNA is TGTGCCAGCAGCTCGGACAGATCCGGAAACACCATATATTTT. It translates to CASSSDRSGNTIYF.

The chain recombines TRBV2 with TRBJ2-3; D may match TRBD1 or TRBD2 (6 bases each). Germline lookup yields CDR1 SNHLY and CDR2 FYNNEI. V lost 8 bases and J 2 bases, leaving 14 bases between the germline ends. This CDR3 is 14 amino acids long. In DNA form, the CDR3 reads TGTGCCAGCGGGGGGCGTTCGGCCACAGATACGCAGTATTTT. Translation: CASGGRSATDTQYF.

V and J are TRBV28 and TRBJ2-3; the D is unclear. This CDR3 comprises 13 residues. The germline V gene has CDR1 MDHEN and CDR2 SYDVKM. V shed 6 bases and J shed 4 bases, with 11 bases lying between them. The DNA of the CDR3 is TGTGCCAGCAGCCCCCCCCGCGCAGATACGCAGTATTTT. Translating gives CASSPPRADTQYF.

The V gene is TRBV5-1, the J gene TRBJ2-6; D is undetermined. V was trimmed by 0 bases and J by 0 bases, leaving 10 bases between them. Germline CDR1 SGHRS, CDR2 YFSETQ. This CDR3 region has 17 residues. DNA of the CDR3: TGCGCCAGCAGCTTGGGATCTTGGCGCTCTGGGGCCAACGTCCTGACTTTC. The encoded protein is CASSLGSWRSGANVLTF.

The chain links TRBV15 to TRBJ2-4, with 8 bases that match TRBD1. This CDR3 comprises 17 residues. Germline V gene data show CDR1 as LNHNV and CDR2 as YYDKDF (reference sequence). The V gene end was trimmed by 2 bases and the J gene end by 6 bases; junction bases not matched to a gene: 12. DNA for the CDR3: TGTGCCACCAGCAGACCCCTTCCAGGGGGCGCCGGAAACATTCAGTACTTC. Translating gives CATSRPLPGGAGNIQYF.

This clone showed up just once. The rearrangement uses TRBV4-3 and TRBJ2-1; D call uncertain. CDR3 length: 17 residues. CDR1 is LGHNA and CDR2 is YSLEER in the germline V gene. The V gene lost 1 base and the J gene lost 0 bases, with 13 bases spanning the gap. The DNA for the CDR3 is TGCGCCAGCAGCCAAGGCTTTATGAGTAGCTCCTACAATGAGCAGTTCTTC. This sequence encodes CASSQGFMSSSYNEQFF.

V gene TRBV5-1 combines with J gene TRBJ2-7, with TRBD2 matching over 9 bases. The CDR3 totals 16 residues. Looked up from germline, CDR1 is SGHRS and CDR2 is YFSETQ. With V trimmed by 1 base and J by 3 bases, 8 bases remained unmatched. CDR3 coding DNA: TGCGCCAGCAGCTTGATAAGTGGAGCGGGAGGCTACGAGCAGTACTTC. It is translated as CASSLISGAGGYEQYF. The full variable domain, its missing parts supplied by reference TRBV5-1 and TRBJ2-7, is KAGVTQTPRYLIKTRGQQVTLSCSPISGHRSVSWYQQTPGQGLQFLFEYFSETQRNKGNFPGRFSGRQFSNSRSEMNVSTLELGDSALYLCASSLISGAGGYEQYFGPGTRLTVT.

The sample holds a few counts of this clone. V gene TRBV2 combines with J gene TRBJ1-1, with D unresolved. The CDR3 runs 14 residues. V lost 7 bases and J lost 0, with 12 bases in between. Germline CDR1 is SNHLY and CDR2 is FYNNEI. Here the CDR3 reads CASTPNTLNTEAFF. CDR3 DNA sequence: TGTGCCAGCACCCCTAACACTTTGAACACTGAAGCTTTCTTT.

The V and J genes are TRBV9 and TRBJ2-1; 9 nucleotides agree with TRBD2. Germline loops: CDR1 SGDLS, CDR2 YYNGEE. The CDR3 extends over 17 amino acids. V trimming: 4 bases; J trimming: 2 bases; junction bases outside the gene matches: 10. CDR3 in amino acids: CASSPPDSGSTYNEQFF. In nucleotides, the CDR3 is TGTGCCAGCAGCCCCCCGGATAGCGGGAGCACCTACAATGAGCAGTTCTTC. Full variable domain (outside the CDR3, taken from reference TRBV9 and TRBJ2-1): DSGVTQTPKHLITATGQRVTLRCSPRSGDLSVYWYQQSLDQGLQFLIQYYNGEERAKGNILERFSAQQFPDLHSELNLSSLELGDSALYFCASSPPDSGSTYNEQFFGPGTRLTVL.

The J gene is TRBJ1-2, the V gene TRBV10-2; D call uncertain. This CDR3 contains 12 residues. The V gene's germline CDR1 is WSHSY and CDR2 SAAADI. V was shortened by 2 bases and J by 6 bases, with 7 bases between the two germline ends. The CDR3: CASSEGGDGYTF. The CDR3 DNA sequence: TGCGCCAGCAGTGAGGGCGGGGATGGCTACACCTTC.

The V and J genes are TRBV30 and TRBJ2-3; 8 bases are a match to TRBD1. The CDR3 runs 14 residues. CDR1 is GTSNPN, CDR2 SVGIG, per germline (reference sequence). The chain's CDR3 is CAYNPRGRADTQYF. The CDR3 DNA sequence: TGTGCTTATAACCCCAGGGGGCGCGCAGATACGCAGTATTTT.

This clone has at least ten counts. V gene TRBV6-1 combines with J gene TRBJ2-4; the D call may be TRBD1 or TRBD2 (5 bases each). V was trimmed by 5 bases and J by 5 bases, leaving 13 bases between them. The CDR3 is made up of 14 amino acids. Germline assignment: CDR1 MNHNS and CDR2 SASEGT. CDR3 coding DNA: TGTGCCAGCAGTATGGGGACGGTAGAAAACATTCAGTACTTC. This codes for CASSMGTVENIQYF.

The chain is built from TRBV19 and TRBJ2-3; a possible D gene is TRBD1 (5 bases). CDR3 size: 14 residues. V gave up 1 base and J gave up 4 bases, with 9 bases separating them. Germline loops: CDR1 LNHDA, CDR2 SQIVND (reference sequence). The CDR3 loop reads CASSIGREADTQYF. Here the CDR3 DNA reads TGTGCCAGTAGTATAGGCAGGGAAGCAGATACGCAGTATTTT. The entire variable domain, with the rest obtained from reference TRBV19 and TRBJ2-3, is as follows: DGGITQSPKYLFRKEGQNVTLSCEQNLNHDAMYWYRQDPGQGLRLIYYSQIVNDFQKGDIAEGYSVSREKKESFPLTVTSAQKNPTAFYLCASSIGREADTQYFGPGTRLTVL.

This chain connects TRBV7-2 to TRBJ1-5, with D uncertain. Germline CDR1 SGHTA, CDR2 FQGNSA. The CDR3 is 12 amino acids. The V gene lost 3 bases and the J gene lost 6 bases, with 6 bases spanning the gap. The CDR3 sequence: CASSLEPQPQHF. CDR3 DNA: TGTGCCAGCAGCTTGGAGCCTCAGCCCCAGCATTTT.

The CDR3 sequence is CASSAGMSSYNEQFF. DNA of the CDR3: TGTGCCAGCAGTGCCGGGATGAGCTCCTACAATGAGCAGTTCTTC. The chain links TRBV2 to TRBJ2-1, with D possibly matching TRBD2 (5 bases). Trimming took 4 bases from V and 0 from J, leaving 10 bases between them. Per the germline V gene, CDR1 is SNHLY and CDR2 is FYNNEI. The CDR3 is 15 residues long.

The chain couples TRBV27 to TRBJ1-2, with 7 bases aligning to TRBD1. The CDR3 extends over 15 amino acids. Germline V CDR1 and CDR2: MNHEY, SMNVEV (reference sequence). V was pared by 10 bases and J by 4 bases, with 15 bases of the junction left unmatched. The CDR3, as DNA: TGTGCCACCTCAAATTGGGACAGAATAATCTATGGCTACACCTTC. This codes for CATSNWDRIIYGYTF.

This chain uses TRBV7-2 with TRBJ2-2; perhaps D is TRBD1 or TRBD2 (5 bases each). Trimming removed 2 bases at V and 9 bases at J, with 10 bases between. Germline V gene sequence: CDR1 SGHTA, CDR2 FQGNSA. The CDR3 extends over 13 amino acids. Here the CDR3 reads CASSLWGNRELFF. CDR3 coding DNA: TGTGCCAGCAGCTTATGGGGGAACCGGGAGCTGTTTTTT.

The chain has TRBV2 and TRBJ1-4; possible D gene TRBD1, 5 bases. V was pared by 2 bases and J by 0 bases, with 10 bases between. Germline V CDR1 and CDR2: SNHLY, FYNNEI. This CDR3 spans 16 amino acids. This CDR3 is CASSEYSGATNEKLFF. The CDR3 DNA reads TGTGCCAGCAGTGAATATTCGGGGGCAACTAATGAAAAACTGTTTTTT.

The V gene is TRBV5-8, the J gene TRBJ1-3; D is undetermined. Trimming shortened V by 4 bases and J by 4 bases, and 18 bases separated the two germline ends. The V gene's germline CDR1 is SGHTS and CDR2 YDEGEE. CDR3 length: 16 amino acids. The CDR3 DNA is TGTGCCAGCAGCCGAGGACTCACCAAGTCCGGAAACACCATATATTTT. Amino acids: CASSRGLTKSGNTIYF.